The TCR beta chain under discussion was sequenced for a study of T cell clonality in common variable immunodeficiency. The V gene's germline CDR1 is ENHRY and CDR2 SYGVKD. The ends were cut back, 10 bases at V and 2 bases at J, with 16 bases in the middle. The length of the CDR3 is 14 residues. This clone was seen repeatedly, ten times or more. The antigen is not known. The CDR3 end lies 3 residues beyond the end of the read and is filled in from the germline J gene. Control and CVID samples contributed equal amounts of genomic DNA. TCRdb's table, derived via immunoSEQ multiplex PCR, lists solely in-frame clones and lacks some. The table lists under 60,000 clones, with no singletons. General study results and limits: Shared TCRbeta clones were fewer between CVID subjects than controls. CVID subjects had higher TCRbeta clonality than healthy controls, most marked in about a third.

Caucasian heritage predominated among both patients and controls. Sample: peripheral blood mononuclear cells. The J gene is TRBJ2-3, the V gene TRBV10-3, with a possible D match to TRBD2 (5 bases). The sequence derives from a person aged 18 to 75 in good health. This CDR3 reads CATNRGYNTDTQYF. CDR3 bases read: TGTGCCACCAACCGGGGATATAACACAGATACG.